This T cell receptor beta chain was obtained from a study of blood T cells in healthy people across ages. CDR1 and CDR2 (germline): SQVTM, ANQGSEA. This CDR3 spans 12 amino acids. Germline trimming cut 1 base from V and 8 bases from J; bases unmatched to any gene: 4. Drawn from each donor were around 9.1 milliliters of peripheral blood. Extraction yielded at least 5.5 micrograms of total RNA per sample. Next came a second PCR, run for 7 to 11 cycles, which used a sample-barcoded 5' primer along with a J-beta primer mix. TCRdb reanalysed the 5' RACE reads using MiXCR and keeps one entry per CDR3 protein. The sample has fewer than 2 million distinct CDR3 sequences, about two fifths seen once. This clonotype was picked up a small number of times.

The receptor was isolated from a human donor in good health. Sequencing was performed on blood. J is TRBJ1-2 and V is TRBV29-1; 7 bases match TRBD1. The DNA of the CDR3 is TGCAGCGTTGAAGTAGGGGGCTGGGGCTACACCTTC. Amino acid sequence: CSVEVGGWGYTF.